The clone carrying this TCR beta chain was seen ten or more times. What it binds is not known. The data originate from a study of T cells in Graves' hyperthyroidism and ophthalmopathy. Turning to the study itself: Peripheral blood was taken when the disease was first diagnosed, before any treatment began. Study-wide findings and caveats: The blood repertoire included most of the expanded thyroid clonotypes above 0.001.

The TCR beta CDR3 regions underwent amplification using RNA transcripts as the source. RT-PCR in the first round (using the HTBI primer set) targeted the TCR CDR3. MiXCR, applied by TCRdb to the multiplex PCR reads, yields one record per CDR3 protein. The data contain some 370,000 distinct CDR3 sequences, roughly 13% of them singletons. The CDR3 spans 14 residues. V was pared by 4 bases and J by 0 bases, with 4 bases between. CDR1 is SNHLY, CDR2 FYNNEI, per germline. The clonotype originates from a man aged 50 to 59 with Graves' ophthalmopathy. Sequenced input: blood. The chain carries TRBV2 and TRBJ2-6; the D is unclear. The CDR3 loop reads CASSVGSGANVLTF. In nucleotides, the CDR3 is TGTGCCAGCAGTGTGGGCTCTGGGGCCAACGTCCTGACTTTC.